The clone carrying this T cell receptor (beta chain) was seen repeatedly, ten times or more. Its specificity is unknown. Naive CD8 T cells were sorted as CD8+CD4-CCR7+CD45RA+. The data were taken from a study of molecular identifiers for immune sequencing clone quantification. Whole-study findings and limits: The share of molecules held by clones above 20 RNA copies was over 99% in effector cells and under 1% in naive cells. Identical TCR molecules that share a barcode could lead to an underestimation of highly expanded clone sizes. Investigators reportedly could detect spiked Jurkat TCR RNA from one cell among some 940,000 naive cells.

TCRdb re-called the PCR reads through MiXCR, storing one row per CDR3 protein. The repertoire holds more than 250,000 distinct CDR3 sequences, over 20% seen once, with 0.81% in the top ten. Sequenced input: naive CD8+ T cells from blood, with Jurkat cell RNA spiked in. Subset denoted: FACS-sorted CD8+CD4-CCR7+CD45RA+ naive T cells. The TCR originated in a human donor in good health. Some libraries in this study had Jurkat cell RNA spiked in.

The CDR3 DNA reads TGTGCCAGTAGTATTACATGGGATACGCAGTATTTT. The encoded protein is CASSITWDTQYF. V and J are TRBV19 and TRBJ2-3; no firm D call. The germline CDR1 and CDR2 sequences are LNHDA and SQIVND (reference sequence). V gave up 3 bases and J gave up 6 bases, with 7 bases separating them. The CDR3 is made up of 12 amino acids.